The sequence of this TCR beta chain was determined in a study of blood T cell repertoires in COVID-19 (TCRdb year 2020). A note on the overall study: The collaborator samples originated in the United States, Italy and Spain and spanned the acute and convalescent phases of COVID-19. Subjects who had been exposed to COVID-19, were actively infected with it, or had recovered from it provided the deeply sampled blood TCRbeta repertoires that made up the dataset. A de-identified subject ID, COVID-19 status, age in years and sex were almost always included in the sample metadata. The repertoires were released in a freely available public database intended as a resource for research on the immune response to SARS-CoV-2. Samples were obtained from the ongoing ImmuneRACE study (first 160 participants) and from roughly 1,300 subjects provided by 6 global collaborators. HLA class I and class II types, where available, came from metadata supplied by the sample provider rather than from assay-based typing. The prospective study material was composed of cDNA or gDNA derived from T cells, B-cell-depleted T cells, or PBMCs.

With regard to this clone: Its cognate antigen has yet to be identified. Nothing much larger sits one base from this clone, and base qualities are not available.

For CDR1 and CDR2, the germline V gene lists LGHNA and YNFKEQ. Taken from cysteine to phenylalanine, the CDR3 has 17 residues. Only the CDR3 DNA is retained, 51 bases long and in frame from the first base. Trimming removed 0 bases from V and 8 bases from J; the gene matches leave 10 bases unexplained. The collaborating institutions used their own protocols to collect whole blood in K2EDTA tubes. For TCRbeta analysis, collaborators shipped samples as frozen whole blood, isolated PBMCs, or DNA extracted from either of those sample types. The research as a whole found: How much clinical and demographic metadata was included differed by source and by participant, and the metadata was provided uncurated.

The immunoSEQ Assay, a bias-controlled multiplex PCR, was used to amplify TCRbeta CDR3 regions from genomic DNA. The authors' pipeline ran thus. The number of nucleated cells in each sample was estimated by amplification of reference gene primers within the assay. To quantify the absolute abundance of each unique TCRbeta CDR3 rearrangement, sequence reads were collapsed and filtered. For each sample, productive Simpson clonality was calculated as the square root of Simpson's diversity index over productive rearrangements. Sourced from immuneACCESS, this table was stored by TCRdb with only in-frame sequences that have V and J called. A share of the clones is absent; for the studies checked, an unresolved V gene accounts for under half, and the remainder has no known explanation. V and J calls plus clone size are reproduced from that table; the DNA served to infer D and trimming. The sample yields about 24,000 clones; about 82% were counted once. Over 25% of the sample comes from the top ten.

This clonotype originated in a human donor with active COVID-19. The donor label of this sample is uncertain. The chain couples TRBV4-2 to TRBJ2-1; 10 junctional bases match TRBD2. The sequencing input was peripheral blood. The CDR3: CASSQDSVVAGGDEQFF. Here is the DNA: TGTGCCAGCAGCCAAGATTCAGTCGTAGCGGGAGGCGATGAGCAGTTCTTC.